These T cell receptor beta chains were read from a single sample in a study of cytomegalovirus exposure and HLA in healthy donors. TCRdb's table, derived via immunoSEQ multiplex PCR, lists solely in-frame clones and lacks some. The table records around 110,000 clones, around 80% of them present only once. The sequencing sample was made of PBMCs. Receptor source: a man younger than 40 in good health and CMV-seropositive. The CDR3 runs from the conserved cysteine through the conserved F or W. Each record gives: CDR3 DNA, CDR3 protein, V gene, J gene, clone size, D gene. D genes are given only for firm matches. The size entry is marked missing in some rows and otherwise reads once, few, many or a size class.

TGTGCCAGCCAGAAGGGACTAGCGTGGAATGAGCAGTTCTTC	CASQKGLAWNEQFF	TRBV21-1	TRBJ2-1	few	NA
TGTGCCAGCAGCTTCATCGGGGGTGGGATGGATACGCAGTATTTT	CASSFIGGGMDTQYF	TRBV5-4	TRBJ2-3	NA	NA
TGTGCCAGCAGCCTCGGACTAGCGGGGGGGAAGTTCTTC	CASSLGLAGGKFF	TRBV7-9	TRBJ2-1	NA	TRBD2
TGCGCCAGCAGCTCCAGCCCCGGGACAGCCCTCTACGAGCAGTACTTC	CASSSSPGTALYEQYF	TRBV5-1	TRBJ2-7	NA	TRBD1
TGCGCCAGCAGCGCAGGACTAGCGGGGGAGCAGTTCTTC	CASSAGLAGEQFF	TRBV5-1	TRBJ2-1	once	TRBD2
TGTGCCATCAGTGAGACACAGGGGGGTGAAGGCTACACCTTC	CAISETQGGEGYTF	TRBV10-3	TRBJ1-2	NA	TRBD1
TGCAGCGTTGCCCGGGGGGAGCAGTTCTTC	CSVARGEQFF	TRBV29-1	TRBJ2-1	few	NA
TGTGCCAGCAGCGGGGGGGGCTCGGCGTTATTCTACGAGCAGTACTTC	CASSGGGSALFYEQYF	TRBV5-4	TRBJ2-7	NA	NA
TGTGCCAGCAGCGTATCTGTGGCGGGAGAAGACGGGGAGCTGTTTTTT	CASSVSVAGEDGELFF	TRBV9	TRBJ2-2	NA	TRBD2
TGTGCCAGCAGCCAAGATCTGGGAACAGGAGTAGGCTACGAGCAGTACTTC	CASSQDLGTGVGYEQYF	TRBV4-2	TRBJ2-7	few	NA
TGTGCCAGCAGTGAAACGAACCCCGGGACAGGGAAGGGCGAGCAGTACTTC	CASSETNPGTGKGEQYF	TRBV6-1	TRBJ2-7	NA	TRBD1
TGTGCCAGCAGTTTATGGGGGGGGAATCAGCCCCAGCATTTT	CASSLWGGNQPQHF	TRBV28	TRBJ1-5	few	NA
TGTGCCTGGAGTAGGGGATCCTATGGCTACACCTTC	CAWSRGSYGYTF	TRBV30	TRBJ1-2	NA	NA
TGTGCCAGCAGCCCCGGGACTAGGGGTATCTACGAGCAGTACTTC	CASSPGTRGIYEQYF	TRBV7-9	TRBJ2-7	once	TRBD2
TGTGCCAGCAGTGCTAACTCCTACGAGCAGTACTTC	CASSANSYEQYF	TRBV2	TRBJ2-7	NA	NA
TGTGCCAGCAGGGTCGGCGGGGGGCCCCCCGAGCAGTACTTC	CASRVGGGPPEQYF	TRBV6-1	TRBJ2-7	NA	TRBD2
TGTGCCAGCAGCTTGACAGGTCCCAGGGGCTACACCTTC	CASSLTGPRGYTF	TRBV7-9	TRBJ1-2	few	NA
TGTGCCAGCACAGTTTACAGCCAGGAGACCCAGTACTTC	CASTVYSQETQYF	TRBV2	TRBJ2-5	NA	NA
TGTGCCAGCAAGCACAGGGGTGGGGCTTTCTTT	CASKHRGGAFF	TRBV6-5	TRBJ1-1	NA	TRBD1
TGTGCCAGCAGTTTAAGAACTAGCGCCTCCTACGAGCAGTACTTC	CASSLRTSASYEQYF	TRBV27	TRBJ2-7	NA	TRBD2
TGTGCCAGCAGCTCCCGGGACAGCCCCTATGGCTACACCTTC	CASSSRDSPYGYTF	TRBV11-2	TRBJ1-2	few	TRBD1